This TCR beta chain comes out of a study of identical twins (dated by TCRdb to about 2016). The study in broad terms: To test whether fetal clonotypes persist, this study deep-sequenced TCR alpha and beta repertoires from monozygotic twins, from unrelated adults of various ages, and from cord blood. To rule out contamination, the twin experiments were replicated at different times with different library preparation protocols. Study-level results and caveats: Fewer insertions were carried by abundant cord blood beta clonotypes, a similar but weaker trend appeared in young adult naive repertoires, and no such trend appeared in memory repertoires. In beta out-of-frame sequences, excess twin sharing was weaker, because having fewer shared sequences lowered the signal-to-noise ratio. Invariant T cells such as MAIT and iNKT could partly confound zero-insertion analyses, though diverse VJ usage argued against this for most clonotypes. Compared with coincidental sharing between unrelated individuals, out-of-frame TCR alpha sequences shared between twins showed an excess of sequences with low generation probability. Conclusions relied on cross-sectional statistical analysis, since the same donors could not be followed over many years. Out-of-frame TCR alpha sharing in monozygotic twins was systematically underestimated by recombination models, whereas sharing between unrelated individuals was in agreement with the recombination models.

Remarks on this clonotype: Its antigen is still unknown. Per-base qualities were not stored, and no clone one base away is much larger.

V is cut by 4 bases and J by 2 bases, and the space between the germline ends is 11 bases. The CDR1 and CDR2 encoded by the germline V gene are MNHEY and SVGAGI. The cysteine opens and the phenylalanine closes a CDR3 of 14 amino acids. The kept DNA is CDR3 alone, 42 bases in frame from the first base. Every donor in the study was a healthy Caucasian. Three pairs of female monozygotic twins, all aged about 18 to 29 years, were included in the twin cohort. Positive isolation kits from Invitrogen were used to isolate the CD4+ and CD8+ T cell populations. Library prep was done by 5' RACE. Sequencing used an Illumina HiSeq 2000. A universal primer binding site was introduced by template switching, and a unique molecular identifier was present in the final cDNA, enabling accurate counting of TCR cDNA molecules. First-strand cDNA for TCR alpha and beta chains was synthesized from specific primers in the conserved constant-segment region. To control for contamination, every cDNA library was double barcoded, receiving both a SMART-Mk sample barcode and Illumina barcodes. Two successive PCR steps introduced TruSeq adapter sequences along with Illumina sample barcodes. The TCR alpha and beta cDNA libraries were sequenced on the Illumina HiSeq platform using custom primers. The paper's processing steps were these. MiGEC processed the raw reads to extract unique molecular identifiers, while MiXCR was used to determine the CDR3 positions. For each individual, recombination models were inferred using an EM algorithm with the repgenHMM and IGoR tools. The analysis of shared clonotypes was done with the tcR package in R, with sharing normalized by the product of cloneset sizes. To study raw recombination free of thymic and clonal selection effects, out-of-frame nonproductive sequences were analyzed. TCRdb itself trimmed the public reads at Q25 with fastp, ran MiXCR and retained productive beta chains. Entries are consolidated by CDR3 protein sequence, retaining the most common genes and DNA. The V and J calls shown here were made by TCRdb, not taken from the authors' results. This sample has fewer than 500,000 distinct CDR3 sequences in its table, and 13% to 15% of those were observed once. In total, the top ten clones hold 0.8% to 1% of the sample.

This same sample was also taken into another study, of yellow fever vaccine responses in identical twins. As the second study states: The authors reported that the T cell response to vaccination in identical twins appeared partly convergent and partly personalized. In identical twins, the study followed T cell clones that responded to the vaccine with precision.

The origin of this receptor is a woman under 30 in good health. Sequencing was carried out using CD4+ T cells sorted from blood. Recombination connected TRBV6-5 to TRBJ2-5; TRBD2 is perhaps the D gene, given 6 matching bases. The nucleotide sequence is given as TGTGCCAGCAGTTTGCTACTAGCACAAGAGACCCAGTACTTC. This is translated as CASSLLLAQETQYF.